The clone carrying this TCR beta chain was found once. What it binds is not known. In germline, CDR1 is MNHNS, CDR2 SASEGT. The length of the CDR3 is 15 residues. Unmatched junction bases numbered 4, after V lost 9 bases and J lost 1 base. These data originate in a study of T cell repertoires in ileal Crohn's disease. Study context: About half of patients got postoperative therapy: ten or so thiopurines, some 19 anti-TNF.

Study results and caveats: Every patient over 26.8% clonality showed endoscopic recurrence. Clonal expansions were more frequent in active smokers than non-smokers at surgery.

Patients were adults with ileal or ileocolonic Crohn's disease needing resection. Libraries were prepared by immunoSEQ multiplex PCR; TCRdb keeps only in-frame clonotypes and omits some of them. The table has more than 11,000 clones, approximately 78% seen once. Sequenced material: ileal tissue. The rearrangement links TRBV6-1 to TRBJ2-1, with 12 positions matching TRBD2. This clonotype originated in an adult with Crohn's disease. The CDR3 sequence: CASGLAGISYNEQFF. DNA of the CDR3: TGTGCCAGTGGACTAGCGGGGATTTCCTACAATGAGCAGTTCTTC.